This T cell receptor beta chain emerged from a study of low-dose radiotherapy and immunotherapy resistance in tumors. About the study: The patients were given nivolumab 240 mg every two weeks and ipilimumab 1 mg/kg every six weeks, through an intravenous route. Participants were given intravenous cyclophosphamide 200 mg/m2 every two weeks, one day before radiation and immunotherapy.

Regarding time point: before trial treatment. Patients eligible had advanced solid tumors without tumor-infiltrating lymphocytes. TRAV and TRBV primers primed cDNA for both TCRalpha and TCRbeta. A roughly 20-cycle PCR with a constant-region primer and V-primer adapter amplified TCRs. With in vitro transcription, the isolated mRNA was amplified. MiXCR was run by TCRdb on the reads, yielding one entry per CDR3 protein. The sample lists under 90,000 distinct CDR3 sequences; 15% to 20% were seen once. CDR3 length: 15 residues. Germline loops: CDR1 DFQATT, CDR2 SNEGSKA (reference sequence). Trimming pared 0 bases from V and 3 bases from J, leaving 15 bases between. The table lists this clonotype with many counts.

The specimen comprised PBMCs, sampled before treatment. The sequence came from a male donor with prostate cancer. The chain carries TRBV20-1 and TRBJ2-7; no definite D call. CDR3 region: CSARDPQVRLYEQYF. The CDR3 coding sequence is TGCAGTGCTAGAGACCCCCAGGTACGACTCTACGAGCAGTACTTC.